The rows below give T cell receptor beta chains drawn from one sample of a study of cytomegalovirus exposure and HLA in healthy donors. Clones were read by immunoSEQ multiplex PCR, and TCRdb kept only the in-frame ones, dropping some. Of 150,000 to 200,000 clones detected, about 81% appear once; the ten largest clones hold 1.5% to 2%. Sequencing used PBMCs. The receptors derive from a man younger than 30 in good health and CMV-seronegative. CDR3s include the opening cysteine and the closing phenylalanine or tryptophan. A D gene is named only where the DNA matches it firmly. Size is omitted from some rows. Given values are once, few, many or a class for expanded clones.

j_gene,abundance,d_gene,v_gene,CDR3aa,CDR3nt
TRBJ2-1,-,-,TRBV5-5,CASSPAASYNEQFF,TGTGCCAGCAGCCCGGCCGCTAGTTACAATGAGCAGTTCTTC
TRBJ1-6,-,-,TRBV27,CASSLTGSNNSPLHF,TGTGCCAGCAGTTTAACGGGGTCTAATAATTCACCCCTCCACTTT
TRBJ2-6,-,-,TRBV5-8,CASSYDRSGANVLTF,TGTGCCAGCAGCTACGACAGATCTGGGGCCAACGTCCTGACTTTC
TRBJ1-1,-,TRBD1,TRBV7-9,CASVRDRATEAFF,TGTGCCAGCGTTCGGGACAGGGCTACTGAAGCTTTCTTT
TRBJ2-1,-,TRBD1,TRBV4-3,CASSRRDSVYNEQFF,TGCGCCAGCAGCCGACGGGACAGTGTATACAATGAGCAGTTCTTC
TRBJ1-5,-,-,TRBV5-1,CASSLGQLNQPQHF,TGCGCCAGCAGCTTGGGACAGCTCAATCAGCCCCAGCATTTT
TRBJ2-5,few,-,TRBV5-5,CASSVRGLEYF,TGTGCCAGCAGCGTCAGAGGTCTGGAGTACTTC
TRBJ2-7,few,TRBD2,TRBV6-1,CASSDAASGPYEQYF,TGTGCCAGCAGTGACGCGGCTAGCGGGCCCTACGAGCAGTACTTC
TRBJ1-1,-,TRBD1,TRBV18,CATRDRANTEAFF,TGTGCCACTAGGGACAGGGCGAACACTGAAGCTTTCTTT
TRBJ2-7,once,-,TRBV2,CASSATEGGSYEQYF,TGTGCCAGCAGTGCCACAGAGGGAGGCTCCTACGAGCAGTACTTC
TRBJ2-7,once,-,TRBV7-9,CASSQGRMDSYEQYF,TGTGCCAGCAGCCAGGGGAGAATGGATTCCTACGAGCAGTACTTC
TRBJ1-2,-,-,TRBV23-1,CASPRGGYGYTF,TGCGCCAGCCCCCGGGGGGGCTATGGCTACACCTTC
TRBJ2-2,-,-,TRBV18,CASSPPADLRVGELFF,TGTGCCAGCTCACCACCGGCAGACCTCCGGGTCGGGGAGCTGTTTTTT
TRBJ2-5,-,-,TRBV7-2,CASSARVETQYF,TGTGCCAGCAGCGCCCGGGTAGAGACCCAGTACTTC
TRBJ1-4,-,TRBD1,TRBV29-1,CSEGQGTNEKLFF,TGCAGCGAGGGACAGGGGACTAATGAAAAACTGTTTTTT
TRBJ2-1,-,TRBD2,TRBV7-2,CASSLGGSFNEQFF,TGTGCCAGCAGCTTAGGCGGGAGTTTCAATGAGCAGTTCTTC
TRBJ1-1,once,TRBD1,TRBV10-3,CAISAGVGGGLSEAFF,TGTGCCATCAGTGCGGGGGTAGGGGGCGGTTTATCTGAAGCTTTCTTT
TRBJ2-1,-,TRBD2,TRBV23-1,CASSHPGLAGSRPPYNEQFF,TGCGCCAGCAGTCACCCGGGACTAGCGGGATCCCGCCCCCCCTACAATGAGCAGTTCTTC
TRBJ2-5,-,TRBD1,TRBV11-2,CASSSGSDRGRGETQYF,TGTGCCAGCAGCTCTGGGAGCGACAGGGGGCGAGGGGAGACCCAGTACTTC
TRBJ2-7,-,TRBD2,TRBV5-1,CASSGGLAGVAYEQYF,TGCGCCAGCAGCGGGGGACTAGCGGGGGTCGCCTACGAGCAGTACTTC
TRBJ1-2,-,-,TRBV9,CASSSSGTYGYTF,TGTGCCAGCAGCTCCAGCGGAACCTATGGCTACACCTTC
TRBJ2-5,-,TRBD2,TRBV2,CASVREVAGGRETQYF,TGTGCCAGCGTTCGGGAGGTAGCGGGGGGACGTGAGACCCAGTACTTC
TRBJ1-2,-,-,TRBV2,CASSPDNNYGYTF,TGTGCCAGCAGTCCTGACAACAACTATGGCTACACCTTC
TRBJ1-2,-,TRBD1,TRBV6-1,CASSGWDRWLSENGYTF,TGTGCCAGCAGTGGTTGGGACAGGTGGTTAAGTGAGAATGGCTACACCTTC
TRBJ1-6,-,-,TRBV9,CASRQGNNSPLHF,TGTGCCAGCAGACAGGGCAATAATTCACCCCTCCACTTT
TRBJ2-1,once,-,TRBV7-8,CASSLSVAAVYNEQFF,TGTGCCAGCAGCTTATCAGTTGCCGCGGTTTACAATGAGCAGTTCTTC
TRBJ1-2,few,TRBD1,TRBV4-3,CASSQAGTGTYTYGYTF,TGCGCCAGCAGCCAAGCCGGGACAGGAACCTATACCTATGGCTACACCTTC
TRBJ2-5,few,-,TRBV28,CASIQGAQETQYF,TGTGCCAGCATACAAGGGGCACAAGAGACCCAGTACTTC
TRBJ2-5,-,TRBD1,TRBV5-6,CASSSIRDRILIHQETQYF,TGTGCCAGCAGCTCCATCCGGGACAGAATACTTATTCACCAAGAGACCCAGTACTTC
TRBJ2-3,-,-,TRBV9,CASSEGGTDTQYF,TGTGCCAGCAGCGAAGGGGGCACAGATACGCAGTATTTT
TRBJ2-3,-,TRBD2,TRBV4-3,CASSQDSGGTDTQYF,TGCGCCAGCAGCCAAGATAGCGGGGGCACAGATACGCAGTATTTT
TRBJ2-1,-,TRBD2,TRBV7-9,CASSFSGGDNEQFF,TGTGCCAGCAGCTTTAGCGGGGGGGACAATGAGCAGTTCTTC
TRBJ2-7,-,-,TRBV6-6,CASSQSYEQYF,TGTGCCAGCAGTCAATCTTACGAGCAGTACTTC
TRBJ2-3,-,-,TRBV12-5,CASGWSKEGGTHTQYF,TGTGCTAGTGGTTGGTCCAAAGAAGGGGGTACCCATACGCAGTATTTT
TRBJ2-5,-,-,TRBV2,CASKRGQETQYF,TGTGCCAGCAAAAGGGGGCAAGAGACCCAGTACTTC
TRBJ2-3,-,-,TRBV4-3,CASSQGQGKSDTQYF,TGCGCCAGCAGCCAAGGGCAGGGAAAGTCCGATACGCAGTATTTT
TRBJ1-5,-,-,TRBV28,CASRTSNQPQHF,TGTGCCAGCAGGACAAGTAATCAGCCCCAGCATTTT
TRBJ1-5,-,-,TRBV6-5,CASRQSYSNQPQHF,TGTGCCAGCAGACAGTCCTATAGCAATCAGCCCCAGCATTTT
TRBJ1-1,once,-,TRBV5-1,CASSLGPGSTEAFF,TGCGCCAGCAGCTTAGGCCCTGGGAGCACTGAAGCTTTCTTT
TRBJ1-1,-,TRBD1,TRBV6-5,CASSYGGDRAAFF,TGTGCCAGCAGTTACGGGGGGGACAGGGCAGCTTTCTTT
TRBJ1-6,-,-,TRBV9,CASSVDTGYNSPLHF,TGTGCCAGCAGCGTAGACACAGGGTATAATTCACCCCTCCACTTT
TRBJ2-4,-,-,TRBV28,CASSSQQGLAKNIQYF,TGTGCCAGCAGTTCACAGCAGGGTCTGGCCAAAAACATTCAGTACTTC